The 9 T cell receptor beta chains listed next were all sequenced from one sample in a study of blood T cell repertoires in COVID-19 (dated by TCRdb to about 2020). Library creation used the immunoSEQ multiplex PCR assay. TCRdb mirrors the immuneACCESS table, restricted to in-frame sequences. Some clones are absent from its copies; in checked studies, under half trace to an unresolved V gene, and the reason for the others is unknown. The sample data list roughly 200,000 clones, and approximately 83% of these were observed just once. 3.5% to 4% of the sample is in the top ten clones. The sequencing input was PBMCs or T cells enriched from blood (not recorded which). The receptor set was obtained from a woman aged 40 to 55 with acute COVID-19.

V and J are TRBV2 and TRBJ2-7, with no clear D. V lost 6 bases and J lost 7, with 10 bases in between. The CDR3 has 11 residues. The germline V gene has CDR1 SNHLY and CDR2 FYNNEI. This CDR3 reads CASSPHEEQYF. CDR3 nucleotides: TGTGCCAGCAGCCCCCATGAGGAGCAGTACTTC.

The chain recombines TRBV3-1 (or the pseudogene TRBV3-2) with TRBJ2-6, with D maybe TRBD1 (6 bases). The V end lost 3 bases, the J end lost 4 bases, and 13 bases lay between the germline ends. Per germline, CDR1 LGHDT and CDR2 YNNKEL (reference sequence). This CDR3 has 16 residues. Written as DNA, the CDR3 is TGTGCCAGCAGCCACTTGACAGGCGTCGGGGCCAACGTCCTGACTTTC. As protein: CASSHLTGVGANVLTF.

This sequence joins TRBV14 and TRBJ1-6, with D perhaps matching TRBD1 (6 bases). CDR1 and CDR2 (germline): SGHDN, FVKESK. The CDR3 sequence is 16 residues long. Trimming took off 0 bases at V and 8 bases at J, with 14 bases between the two ends. The DNA for the CDR3 is TGTGCCAGCAGCCAAGATCTGAGGGCAGGGGATTCACCCCTCCACTTT. Translation: CASSQDLRAGDSPLHF.

This chain uses TRBV27 with TRBJ2-7; TRBD2 aligns across 9 bases. The germline gives CDR1 MNHEY, CDR2 SMNVEV (reference sequence). The CDR3 extends over 15 amino acids. J lost 6 bases, V lost 5 bases, and 11 bases had no gene match. The CDR3 region has the DNA TGTGCCAGCAGTCCACAAACTAGCGGGTCGGTCGAGCAGTACTTC. It translates to CASSPQTSGSVEQYF.

The genes are TRBV5-1 and TRBJ1-6; 7 bases map to TRBD1. V was pared by 5 bases and J by 7 bases, with 6 bases of the junction left unmatched. The CDR3 runs 14 residues. The germline CDR1 and CDR2 sequences are SGHRS and YFSETQ. As DNA, the CDR3 is TGCGCCAGCAGTTCGGGACAGAAGAATTCACCCCTCCACTTT. Encoded protein: CASSSGQKNSPLHF. The whole variable domain, filled in from reference TRBV5-1 and TRBJ1-6, reads KAGVTQTPRYLIKTRGQQVTLSCSPISGHRSVSWYQQTPGQGLQFLFEYFSETQRNKGNFPGRFSGRQFSNSRSEMNVSTLELGDSALYLCASSSGQKNSPLHFGNGTRLTVT.

This chain links TRBV19 with TRBJ1-5, with a tentative D call TRBD1 (5 bases). The V gene lost 10 bases and the J gene lost 2 bases, with 15 bases spanning the gap. This CDR3 is built from 14 residues. CDR1 and CDR2 (germline): LNHDA, SQIVND (reference sequence). The CDR3 here is CATEPGSGNQPQHF. As DNA, the CDR3 is TGTGCCACTGAGCCAGGGTCAGGCAATCAGCCCCAGCATTTT.

The chain joins TRBV9 to TRBJ2-3, with TRBD2 matching over 8 bases. The CDR3 sequence is 15 residues long. Germline V gives CDR1 SGDLS, CDR2 YYNGEE. V shed 3 bases and J 2 bases; nucleotides not matched to a gene: 5. CDR3 DNA sequence: TGTGCCAGCAGCGCCTCCGGGGGGGCCACAGATACGCAGTATTTT. Translated: CASSASGGATDTQYF.

The chain is built from TRBV24-1 and TRBJ1-1; TRBD1 matches 8 bases. The V gene's germline CDR1 is KGHDR and CDR2 SFDVKD. V shed 3 bases and J 7 bases; nucleotides not matched to a gene: 12. CDR3 length: 16 amino acids. DNA for the CDR3: TGTGCCACCAGTGATGTGGACGGGACAGGCAATGGTGAAGCTTTCTTT. Protein product: CATSDVDGTGNGEAFF.

There are a few counts of this clone. The gene calls are TRBV2 and TRBJ1-5; maybe TRBD1 (5 bases). Germline V gene data show CDR1 as SNHLY and CDR2 as FYNNEI. This CDR3 is 15 amino acids long. With 5 bases removed from V and 7 bases from J, the gap between germline ends came to 18 bases. For the CDR3, the DNA is TGTGCCAGCAGTTACCAGGAGGGGTCACGGCAGCCCCAGCATTTT. Translation: CASSYQEGSRQPQHF.